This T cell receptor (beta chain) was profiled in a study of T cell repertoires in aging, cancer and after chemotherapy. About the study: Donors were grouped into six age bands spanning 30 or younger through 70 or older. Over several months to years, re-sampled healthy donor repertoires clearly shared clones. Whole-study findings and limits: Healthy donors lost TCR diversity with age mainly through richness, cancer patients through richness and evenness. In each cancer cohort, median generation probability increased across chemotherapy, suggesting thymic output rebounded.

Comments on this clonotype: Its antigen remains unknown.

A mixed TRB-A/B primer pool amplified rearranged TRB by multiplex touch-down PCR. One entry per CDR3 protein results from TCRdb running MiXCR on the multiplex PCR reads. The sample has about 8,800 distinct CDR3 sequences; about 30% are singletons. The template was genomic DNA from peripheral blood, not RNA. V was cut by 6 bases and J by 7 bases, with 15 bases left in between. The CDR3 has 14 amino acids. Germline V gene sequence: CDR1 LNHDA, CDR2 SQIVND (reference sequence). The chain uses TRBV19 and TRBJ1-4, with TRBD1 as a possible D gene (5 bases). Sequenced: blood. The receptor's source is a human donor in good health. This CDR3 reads CASSSGRGGEKLFF. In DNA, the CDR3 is TGTGCCAGTAGCTCCGGTCGGGGGGGTGAAAAACTGTTTTTT.